This entry features one TCR beta chain sequence. Its antigen remains unknown. TCR cDNA was made by 5'RACE template switching, adding a universal primer site and UMIs. One entry per CDR3 protein, called by TCRdb with MiXCR from the 5' RACE reads. The table includes approximately 300,000 distinct CDR3 sequences, roughly 9.4% detected once. The sample comes from a study of T cells after yellow fever vaccination. Study-wide context: In the case of low-cell-number fractions, SMART-Seq v4 Ultra Low Input was used for preparation. Study-wide points: Clones that expanded after primary vaccination mostly reappeared after the booster (roughly 97% CD4, about 91% CD8).

The clonotype was recovered from a man aged 18 to 35 who received the YFV17D yellow fever vaccine. The specimen was PBMCs, collected on the day of the first yellow fever vaccination.

The CDR3 here is CASSWGGGDEQFF. In nucleotides, the CDR3 is TGTGCCAGCAGTTGGGGGGGGGGAGATGAGCAGTTCTTC. The chain carries TRBV12-3 or TRBV12-4 and TRBJ2-1, with 7 bases matching TRBD2. With V trimmed by 4 bases and J by 8 bases, 5 bases remained unmatched. The CDR3 is 13 residues long.